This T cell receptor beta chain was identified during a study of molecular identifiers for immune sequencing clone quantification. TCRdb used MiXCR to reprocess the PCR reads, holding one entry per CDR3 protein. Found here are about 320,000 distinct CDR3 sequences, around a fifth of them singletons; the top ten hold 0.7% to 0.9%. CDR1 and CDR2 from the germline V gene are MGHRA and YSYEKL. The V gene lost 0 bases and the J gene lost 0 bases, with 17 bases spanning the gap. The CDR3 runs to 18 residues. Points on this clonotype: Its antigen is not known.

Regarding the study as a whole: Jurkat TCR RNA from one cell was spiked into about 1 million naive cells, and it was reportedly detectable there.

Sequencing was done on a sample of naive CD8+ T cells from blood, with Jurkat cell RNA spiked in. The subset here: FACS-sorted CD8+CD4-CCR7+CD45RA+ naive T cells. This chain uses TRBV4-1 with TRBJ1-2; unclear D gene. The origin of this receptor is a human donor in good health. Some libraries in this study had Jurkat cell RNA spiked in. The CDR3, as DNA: TGCGCCAGCAGCCAAGAACCCCCGGCCGGAAGAGCTAACTATGGCTACACCTTC. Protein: CASSQEPPAGRANYGYTF.